This TCR beta chain was captured by sequencing in a study of shared clonotypes between healthy human individuals. Turning to the study itself: A few men and two women, aged 18 to 49, were donors.

The assay ran at deep level. As handled by the study authors: ImmunoSEQ only sent back junction sequences with no quality scores, so filtering was done differently. Clones were read by immunoSEQ multiplex PCR, and TCRdb kept only the in-frame ones, dropping some. The V and J calls and clone size are taken from that table; D and trimming were inferred from the DNA. The sample consists of fewer than 650,000 clones, over 65% of them appearing once. V gave up 2 bases and J gave up 0 bases; unmatched junction bases: 9. Germline CDR1 reads ENHRY; CDR2 reads SYGVKD. The CDR3 sequence is 18 residues long. This clone appeared many times. The donors, healthy adults who were HIV-negative, had experienced no recent acute infections or vaccinations.

The specimen was PBMCs. The clonotype originates from a woman aged 40-49 years in good health. Some clones in this sample may be carry-over from other donors' samples. The chain joins TRBV10-3 to TRBJ1-1, with 10 bases fitting TRBD1. This CDR3 reads CAISEEPGQGRMNTEAFF. In nucleotides, the CDR3 is TGTGCCATCAGTGAGGAGCCGGGACAGGGGAGGATGAACACTGAAGCTTTCTTT.